This TCR beta chain was captured in a study of cytomegalovirus exposure and HLA in healthy donors. CDR3 length equals 15 residues. The ends were cut back, 6 bases at V and 1 base at J, with 16 bases in the middle. Germline loops: CDR1 SGDLS, CDR2 YYNGEE. In the PCR, 60 Vbeta and 13 Jbeta primers were used. Sequencing was performed with immunoSEQ multiplex PCR; in TCRdb, only in-frame clones are kept and a portion is missing. The profile shows some 150,000 clones, about 76% of them singletons. About this clone itself: The antigen is not known.

Study-level findings and limits: Relative to equally common others, HLA-associated TCR beta chains showed greater clonal expansion in a later analysis. TRBV6-2, TRBV6-3 and some other V segments were excluded as indistinguishable. With further analysis later on, most CMV-associated TCR beta chains appeared HLA-restricted.

This TCR came from a man aged 25-45 years in good health and CMV-seropositive. The sample consisted of PBMCs. The V and J genes are TRBV9 and TRBJ2-5; a possible D gene is TRBD2 (7 bases). The CDR3 spells CASTRRGAGQETQYF. DNA of the CDR3: TGTGCCAGCACCCGTCGGGGGGCCGGCCAAGAGACCCAGTACTTC.